The 9 T cell receptor beta chains reported below all come from one sample, sequenced in a study of T cells in tumors after PD-1 blockade. TCRdb keeps only in-frame clones here, not all; method: immunoSEQ multiplex PCR. This table has about 16,000 clones, roughly 82% appearing once. The starting material was PBMCs, obtained after anti-PD-1 treatment. The receptor set was obtained from a human donor with basal cell carcinoma.

CDR3 protein: CASSADIAYEQYF. The CDR3 DNA reads TGCGCCAGCAGCGCAGACATTGCCTACGAGCAGTACTTC. This chain joins TRBV5-1 and TRBJ2-7; no firm D call. V lost 4 bases and J 2 bases, leaving 10 bases between the germline ends. Germline V CDR1 and CDR2: SGHRS, YFSETQ. The CDR3 runs 13 residues.

The gene calls are TRBV9 and TRBJ2-7; D is undetermined. Trimming took 0 bases from V and 3 from J, leaving 10 bases between them. Germline V CDR1 and CDR2: SGDLS, YYNGEE. The CDR3 length is 14 residues. CDR3 bases: TGTGCCAGCAGCGTAGGGGATCTGAACTACGAGCAGTACTTC. Translation gives CASSVGDLNYEQYF.

The gene calls are TRBV18 and TRBJ2-7, with 11 bases identical to TRBD1. This CDR3 contains 16 residues. J lost 6 bases, V lost 3 bases, and 10 bases had no gene match. CDR1 KGHSH and CDR2 LQKENI come from the germline V gene. The DNA for the CDR3 is TGTGCCAGCTCACCGCTCTCCGGGACAGGGGGTATCGAGCAGTACTTC. Translated, it gives CASSPLSGTGGIEQYF.

The chain joins TRBV3-1 (or the pseudogene TRBV3-2) to TRBJ1-5, with D unclear. Trimming stripped 2 bases from V and 5 bases from J, with 19 bases between. Germline loops: CDR1 LGHDT, CDR2 YNNKEL (reference sequence). The CDR3 is 17 amino acids. The CDR3 spells CASSQSPALDVHQPQHF. DNA for the CDR3: TGTGCCAGCAGCCAATCTCCGGCCTTAGATGTCCATCAGCCCCAGCATTTT.

The chain has TRBV5-4 and TRBJ1-4, with a weak D call TRBD1 (6 bases). Trimming stripped 4 bases from V and 7 bases from J, with 11 bases between. Germline values: CDR1 SGHNT, CDR2 YYREEE (reference sequence). The CDR3 runs 13 residues. The CDR3 bases are TGTGCCAGCAGCGGAGGACAGCTTGAAAAACTGTTTTTT. This translates into CASSGGQLEKLFF.

The chain has TRBV29-1 and TRBJ2-5; D is possibly TRBD2 (5 bases). V lost 5 bases, J lost 2 bases, and 12 bases lay in between. Looked up from germline, CDR1 is SQVTM and CDR2 is ANQGSEA. The CDR3 is 13 residues long. In DNA, the CDR3 is TGCAGCGTTCGCGGGTTTAGACAAGAGACCCAGTACTTC. As protein: CSVRGFRQETQYF.

V is TRBV7-2 and J is TRBJ1-5; the D is unclear. This CDR3 is 14 amino acids long. Looked up from germline, CDR1 is SGHTA and CDR2 is FQGNSA. The V gene lost 5 bases and the J gene lost 7 bases, with 15 bases spanning the gap. CDR3 in DNA: TGTGCCAGCAGCCTAGGGAGGAATGGACAGCCCCAGCATTTT. Protein sequence: CASSLGRNGQPQHF.

Here the CDR3 reads CASEGVEQFF. For the CDR3, the DNA is TGTGCCTCAGAGGGGGTTGAGCAGTTCTTC. The gene calls are TRBV2 and TRBJ2-1, with D possibly matching TRBD1 (6 bases). The V end lost 11 bases, the J end lost 9 bases, and 11 bases lay between the germline ends. Germline values: CDR1 SNHLY, CDR2 FYNNEI. This CDR3 region has 10 residues.

The genes are TRBV4-1 and TRBJ1-4; 7 bases line up with TRBD1. Trimming cost V 4 bases and J 3 bases; bases outside gene matches: 5. This CDR3 is 15 amino acids long. The V gene's germline CDR1 is MGHRA and CDR2 YSYEKL. The CDR3 region has the DNA TGCGCCAGCAGCCGGATCGGGACAGCTAATGAAAAACTGTTTTTT. Its protein is CASSRIGTANEKLFF.